The rows below give T cell receptor beta chains drawn from one sample of a study of cytomegalovirus exposure and HLA in healthy donors. Repertoires were generated with immunoSEQ multiplex PCR, while TCRdb's copy carries only in-frame clones and drops some. This table lists around 150,000 clones. Sequenced sample: PBMCs. The receptor source for this set is a woman between 55 and 75 years old in good health and CMV-seronegative. Both conserved end residues are part of each CDR3. Fields, in order: V gene, CDR3 length, D gene, J gene, CDR3 protein. D genes are given only for firm matches.

TRBV29-1,17,-,TRBJ1-1,CSVEDMGFSLRGTEAFF
TRBV27,13,-,TRBJ1-1,CASSRGKNTEAFF
TRBV7-6,15,TRBD1,TRBJ1-1,CASSLVWDSSTEAFF
TRBV18,14,TRBD1,TRBJ1-4,CASSPGTANEKLFF
TRBV12-5,14,-,TRBJ2-7,CASGLAGTPGEQYF
TRBV5-1,15,-,TRBJ1-1,CASSPDLGGLSEAFF
TRBV5-6,15,-,TRBJ2-3,CASSPLTLRTDTQYF
TRBV6-5,14,-,TRBJ1-2,CASPWTGRGGGYTF
TRBV5-4,16,TRBD1,TRBJ2-4,CASSWGTGIAKNIQYF
TRBV5-5,14,-,TRBJ2-2,CASSFGTNTGELFF
TRBV9,10,-,TRBJ1-2,CASSGYGYTF
TRBV6-5,15,-,TRBJ2-1,CASSFVSGVDNEQFF